This is a list of T cell receptor beta chains from one sample in a study of blood T cell repertoires in COVID-19. The table came from immunoSEQ multiplex PCR; TCRdb's copy has only in-frame clones and leaves some out. Here the sample spans over 200,000 clones, approximately 90% being singletons. Sequencing used peripheral blood. The source is a man aged 50-59 years with COVID-19, enrolled during active disease. The CDR3 runs from the conserved cysteine through the conserved F or W. The order of the fields is CDR3 protein, CDR3 DNA, D gene, CDR3 length, J gene, clone size, V gene. A D gene is named only where the DNA matches it firmly. The size entry is marked missing in some rows and otherwise reads once, few, many or a size class.

cdr3_aa: CARSSPGDKYSNQPQHF
cdr3_nt: TGTGCCAGAAGCTCTCCTGGCGACAAGTATAGCAATCAGCCCCAGCATTTT
d_call: -
cdr3_length: 17
j_call: TRBJ1-5
clone_size: -
v_call: TRBV5-3

cdr3_aa: CAWSVQGETEAFF
cdr3_nt: TGTGCCTGGAGTGTACAGGGGGAGACTGAAGCTTTCTTT
d_call: TRBD1
cdr3_length: 13
j_call: TRBJ1-1
clone_size: -
v_call: TRBV30

cdr3_aa: CASSLGGSYNSPLHF
cdr3_nt: TGTGCCAGCAGTTTAGGGGGGTCCTATAATTCACCCCTCCACTTT
d_call: -
cdr3_length: 15
j_call: TRBJ1-6
clone_size: once
v_call: TRBV27

cdr3_aa: CARGATSYNEQFF
cdr3_nt: TGTGCCAGAGGGGCAACCTCCTACAATGAGCAGTTCTTC
d_call: -
cdr3_length: 13
j_call: TRBJ2-1
clone_size: -
v_call: TRBV2

cdr3_aa: CASRTETYEQYF
cdr3_nt: TGTGCCAGCAGGACAGAGACTTACGAGCAGTACTTC
d_call: -
cdr3_length: 12
j_call: TRBJ2-7
clone_size: many
v_call: TRBV27

cdr3_aa: CARSLCQGDYGYTF
cdr3_nt: TGTGCCAGAAGCTTGTGTCAGGGCGACTATGGCTACACCTTC
d_call: -
cdr3_length: 14
j_call: TRBJ1-2
clone_size: -
v_call: TRBV5-3

cdr3_aa: CAISEQGPATNEKLFF
cdr3_nt: TGTGCCATCAGTGAACAGGGACCAGCAACTAATGAAAAACTGTTTTTT
d_call: -
cdr3_length: 16
j_call: TRBJ1-4
clone_size: -
v_call: TRBV10-3

cdr3_aa: CASSQVLTGGKEQYF
cdr3_nt: TGTGCCAGCAGCCAAGTTCTCACAGGGGGCAAAGAGCAGTACTTC
d_call: TRBD1
cdr3_length: 15
j_call: TRBJ2-7
clone_size: once
v_call: TRBV3-1/TRBV3-2

cdr3_aa: CASSEGQAYGYTF
cdr3_nt: TGTGCCAGCAGTGAAGGGCAGGCCTATGGCTACACCTTC
d_call: -
cdr3_length: 13
j_call: TRBJ1-2
clone_size: -
v_call: TRBV25-1

cdr3_aa: CASSSRDSRETNQPQHF
cdr3_nt: TGTGCCAGCAGTTCCCGGGACAGCCGGGAAACCAATCAGCCCCAGCATTTT
d_call: TRBD1
cdr3_length: 17
j_call: TRBJ1-5
clone_size: -
v_call: TRBV3-1/TRBV3-2

cdr3_aa: CASSLGGLTGRMNTEAFF
cdr3_nt: TGTGCCAGCAGCTTAGGAGGTTTAACAGGGCGAATGAACACTGAAGCTTTCTTT
d_call: -
cdr3_length: 18
j_call: TRBJ1-1
clone_size: -
v_call: TRBV7-8

cdr3_aa: CASSSRIQETQYF
cdr3_nt: TGTGCCAGCAGTTCCAGGATTCAAGAGACCCAGTACTTC
d_call: -
cdr3_length: 13
j_call: TRBJ2-5
clone_size: -
v_call: TRBV12-3/TRBV12-4

cdr3_aa: CASSPGTGVLFF
cdr3_nt: TGTGCCAGCAGCCCCGGGACAGGGGTGCTGTTTTTT
d_call: TRBD1
cdr3_length: 12
j_call: TRBJ1-4
clone_size: -
v_call: TRBV11-2

cdr3_aa: CASSKKGLDYEQYF
cdr3_nt: TGTGCCAGTAGTAAGAAGGGGCTAGACTACGAGCAGTACTTC
d_call: -
cdr3_length: 14
j_call: TRBJ2-7
clone_size: -
v_call: TRBV19

cdr3_aa: CASSFLTGVVTEAFF
cdr3_nt: TGTGCCAGCAGCTTCCTGACAGGGGTGGTTACTGAAGCTTTCTTT
d_call: TRBD1
cdr3_length: 15
j_call: TRBJ1-1
clone_size: -
v_call: TRBV7-8

cdr3_aa: CASSYTQGTGELFF
cdr3_nt: TGTGCCAGCAGCTACACACAGGGCACCGGGGAGCTGTTTTTT
d_call: -
cdr3_length: 14
j_call: TRBJ2-2
clone_size: -
v_call: TRBV27

cdr3_aa: CASRGTGSWNQPQHF
cdr3_nt: TGTGCCAGCAGAGGGACAGGGAGTTGGAATCAGCCCCAGCATTTT
d_call: TRBD1
cdr3_length: 15
j_call: TRBJ1-5
clone_size: once
v_call: TRBV2

cdr3_aa: CSVRQGSNEQFF
cdr3_nt: TGCAGCGTTAGACAGGGAAGCAATGAGCAGTTCTTC
d_call: TRBD1
cdr3_length: 12
j_call: TRBJ2-1
clone_size: -
v_call: TRBV29-1

cdr3_aa: CASSFGQVFLLFF
cdr3_nt: TGTGCCAGCAGCTTTGGACAGGTCTTCTTGCTGTTTTTT
d_call: TRBD1
cdr3_length: 13
j_call: TRBJ1-4
clone_size: -
v_call: TRBV11-3

cdr3_aa: CASSFQGMASEQYF
cdr3_nt: TGTGCCAGCAGCTTTCAGGGTATGGCTTCCGAGCAGTACTTC
d_call: -
cdr3_length: 14
j_call: TRBJ2-7
clone_size: -
v_call: TRBV5-8

cdr3_aa: CASSLGAANTGELFF
cdr3_nt: TGTGCCAGCAGCTTAGGGGCTGCGAACACCGGGGAGCTGTTTTTT
d_call: -
cdr3_length: 15
j_call: TRBJ2-2
clone_size: few
v_call: TRBV13

cdr3_aa: CASREAEGTQYF
cdr3_nt: TGTGCCAGCAGAGAGGCGGAGGGGACCCAGTACTTC
d_call: -
cdr3_length: 12
j_call: TRBJ2-5
clone_size: once
v_call: TRBV6-5

cdr3_aa: CASSSNFVLYNEQFF
cdr3_nt: TGTGCCAGTAGTAGCAACTTTGTCCTCTACAATGAGCAGTTCTTC
d_call: -
cdr3_length: 15
j_call: TRBJ2-1
clone_size: -
v_call: TRBV19

cdr3_aa: CATSSGGPLGYNEQFF
cdr3_nt: TGTGCCACCTCTTCGGGAGGGCCCCTCGGTTACAATGAGCAGTTCTTC
d_call: TRBD2
cdr3_length: 16
j_call: TRBJ2-1
clone_size: -
v_call: TRBV19

cdr3_aa: CSASKGIVNQPQHF
cdr3_nt: TGCAGTGCTAGTAAGGGGATAGTAAATCAGCCCCAGCATTTT
d_call: -
cdr3_length: 14
j_call: TRBJ1-5
clone_size: -
v_call: TRBV20-1

cdr3_aa: CASSYLRTGELFF
cdr3_nt: TGTGCCAGCAGTTATCTGAGAACCGGGGAGCTGTTTTTT
d_call: -
cdr3_length: 13
j_call: TRBJ2-2
clone_size: -
v_call: TRBV6-5

cdr3_aa: CSVELAGAPSYEQYF
cdr3_nt: TGCAGCGTTGAACTAGCGGGGGCCCCGTCCTACGAGCAGTACTTC
d_call: TRBD2
cdr3_length: 15
j_call: TRBJ2-7
clone_size: -
v_call: TRBV29-1

cdr3_aa: CASSLADTGGFYEQYF
cdr3_nt: TGCGCCAGCAGCTTGGCGGATACAGGGGGGTTCTACGAGCAGTACTTC
d_call: TRBD1
cdr3_length: 16
j_call: TRBJ2-7
clone_size: -
v_call: TRBV5-1

cdr3_aa: CASSPSAGGVRGTDTQYF
cdr3_nt: TGCGCCAGCAGCCCCTCAGCGGGAGGGGTGAGAGGGACAGATACGCAGTATTTT
d_call: TRBD2
cdr3_length: 18
j_call: TRBJ2-3
clone_size: -
v_call: TRBV5-1

cdr3_aa: CASNTGSGYGYTF
cdr3_nt: TGTGCCAGCAACACCGGGTCGGGCTATGGCTACACCTTC
d_call: -
cdr3_length: 13
j_call: TRBJ1-2
clone_size: -
v_call: TRBV28

cdr3_aa: CASSPTGGAKNIQYF
cdr3_nt: TGTGCCAGCTCACCCACAGGGGGGGCCAAAAACATTCAGTACTTC
d_call: TRBD1
cdr3_length: 15
j_call: TRBJ2-4
clone_size: -
v_call: TRBV18

cdr3_aa: CASSPQTGDTEAFF
cdr3_nt: TGCGCCAGCAGTCCCCAGACAGGGGACACTGAAGCTTTCTTT
d_call: TRBD1
cdr3_length: 14
j_call: TRBJ1-1
clone_size: -
v_call: TRBV10-1

cdr3_aa: CASSLSTASNEKLFF
cdr3_nt: TGCGCCAGCAGCTTGAGTACAGCCTCGAATGAAAAACTGTTTTTT
d_call: -
cdr3_length: 15
j_call: TRBJ1-4
clone_size: -
v_call: TRBV5-1

cdr3_aa: CASSLSGTGPHEQYF
cdr3_nt: TGTGCCAGCAGCCTATCCGGGACAGGGCCTCACGAGCAGTACTTC
d_call: TRBD1
cdr3_length: 15
j_call: TRBJ2-7
clone_size: -
v_call: TRBV3-1/TRBV3-2

cdr3_aa: CASSITDRGMSPLHF
cdr3_nt: TGTGCCAGTAGTATTACGGACAGGGGTATGTCACCCCTCCACTTT
d_call: TRBD1
cdr3_length: 15
j_call: TRBJ1-6
clone_size: -
v_call: TRBV19

cdr3_aa: CASSRQGGLDEQYF
cdr3_nt: TGTGCCAGCAGCCGACAGGGGGGGCTGGACGAGCAGTACTTC
d_call: TRBD1
cdr3_length: 14
j_call: TRBJ2-7
clone_size: -
v_call: TRBV9

cdr3_aa: CASSYRGSDSPLHF
cdr3_nt: TGTGCCAGCAGTTACCGGGGATCTGATTCACCCCTCCACTTT
d_call: -
cdr3_length: 14
j_call: TRBJ1-6
clone_size: -
v_call: TRBV6-2/TRBV6-3

cdr3_aa: CASSGGTVKETQYF
cdr3_nt: TGTGCCAGCAGCGGGGGGACGGTAAAAGAGACCCAGTACTTC
d_call: -
cdr3_length: 14
j_call: TRBJ2-5
clone_size: -
v_call: TRBV7-2

cdr3_aa: CASTLAGQIYEQYF
cdr3_nt: TGTGCCAGCACCCTGGCGGGGCAGATCTACGAGCAGTACTTC
d_call: -
cdr3_length: 14
j_call: TRBJ2-7
clone_size: -
v_call: TRBV28